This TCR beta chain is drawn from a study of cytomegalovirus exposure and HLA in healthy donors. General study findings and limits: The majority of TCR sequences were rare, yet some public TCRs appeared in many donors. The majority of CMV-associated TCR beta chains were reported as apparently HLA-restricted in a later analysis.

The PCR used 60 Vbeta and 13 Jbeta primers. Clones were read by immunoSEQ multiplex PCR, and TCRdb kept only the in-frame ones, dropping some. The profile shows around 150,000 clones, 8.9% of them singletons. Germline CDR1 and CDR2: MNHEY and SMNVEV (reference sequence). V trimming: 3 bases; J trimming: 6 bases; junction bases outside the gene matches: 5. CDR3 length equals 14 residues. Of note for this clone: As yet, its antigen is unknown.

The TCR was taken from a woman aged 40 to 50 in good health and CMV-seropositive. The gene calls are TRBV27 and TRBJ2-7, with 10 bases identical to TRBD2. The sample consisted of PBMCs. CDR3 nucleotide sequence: TGTGCCAGCAGTTTCGGAAGCGGGGGGGGCGAGCAGTACTTC. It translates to CASSFGSGGGEQYF.